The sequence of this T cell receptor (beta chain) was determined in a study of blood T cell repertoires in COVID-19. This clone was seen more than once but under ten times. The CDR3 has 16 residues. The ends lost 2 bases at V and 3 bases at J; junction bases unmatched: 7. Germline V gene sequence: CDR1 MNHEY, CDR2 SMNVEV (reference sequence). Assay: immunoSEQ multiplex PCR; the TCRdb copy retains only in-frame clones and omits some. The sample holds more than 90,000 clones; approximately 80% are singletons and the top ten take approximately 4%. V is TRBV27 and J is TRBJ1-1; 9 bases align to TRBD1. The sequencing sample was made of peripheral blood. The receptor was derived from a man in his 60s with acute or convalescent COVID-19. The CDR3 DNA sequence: TGTGCCAGCAGTTTACGGGGACAGGGAGGTTACACTGAAGCTTTCTTT. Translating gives CASSLRGQGGYTEAFF.